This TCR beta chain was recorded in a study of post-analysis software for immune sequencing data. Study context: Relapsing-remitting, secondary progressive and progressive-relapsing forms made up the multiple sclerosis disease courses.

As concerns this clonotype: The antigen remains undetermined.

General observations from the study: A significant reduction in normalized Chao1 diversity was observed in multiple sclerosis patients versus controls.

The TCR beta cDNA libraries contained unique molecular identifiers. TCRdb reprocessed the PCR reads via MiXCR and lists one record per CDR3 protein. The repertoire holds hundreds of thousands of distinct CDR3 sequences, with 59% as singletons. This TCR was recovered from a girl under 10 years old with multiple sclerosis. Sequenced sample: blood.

CDR3 nucleotides: TGCGCCAGCGATGAGGGGGGGACCAGGGTTAAGGAGGGACAGCCCCAGCATTTT. Protein product: CASDEGGTRVKEGQPQHF. The V gene is TRBV4-3, the J gene TRBJ1-5; D possibly corresponds to TRBD1 (6 bases). V was shortened by 8 bases and J by 7 bases, with 30 bases between the two germline ends. Germline V gene lookup returns CDR1 LGHNA and CDR2 YSLEER. The CDR3 loop spans 18 amino acids.